The clone carrying this T cell receptor (beta chain) was counted a few times. Its antigen remains unknown. This sample is drawn from a study of T-cell reconstitution after alpha-beta-depleted transplantation in children. Germline assignment: CDR1 LGHDT and CDR2 YNNKEL (reference sequence). Trimming took 1 base from V and 0 from J, leaving 1 base between them. The CDR3 is made up of 12 amino acids. The study, taken as a whole, reports: Most T-cell counts and diversity one year after the transplant came from T cells that were newly produced.

A TCRbeta library incorporating unique molecular identifiers was prepared. TCRdb reprocessed the PCR reads with MiXCR, giving one entry per CDR3 protein. The table shows 300,000 to 350,000 distinct CDR3 sequences, with about 16% occurring only once. The material sequenced was PBMCs, mostly from graft donor cells, taken 360 days after TCRalphabeta/CD19-depleted stem cell transplant. The chain employs TRBV3-1 and TRBJ2-7, with D hard to call. The sequence derives from a male patient aged 2 to 10 who had a stem cell transplant for acute lymphoblastic leukemia, so the T cells may come from the graft donor. CDR3 bases: TGTGCCAGCAGCCAAGTCTCCTACGAGCAGTACTTC. Protein sequence: CASSQVSYEQYF.